Listed below are T cell receptor beta chains from one sample, sequenced in a study of vaccination effects on CD4 cells after COVID-19. These receptors are not linked to any known antigen. Assay: immunoSEQ multiplex PCR; the TCRdb copy retains only in-frame clones and omits some. In the table there are tens of thousands of clones, about four fifths of which are singletons. The sequencing used CD4+ T cells from PBMCs cultured with HCoV-229E spike peptides, collected before COVID-19 vaccination. These receptors all stem from a human donor who received a COVID-19 vaccine. Each CDR3 is given with its conserved first and last residue. D genes are given only for firm matches. Rows may omit the clone size; those that give it use once, few, many or a size class.

CDR3 length,clone size,J gene,V gene,D gene,CDR3 DNA,CDR3 protein
16,NA,TRBJ2-5,TRBV5-8,NA,TGTGCCAGCCCGACCTCCTTCCTTCGGACCCAAGAGACCCAGTACTTC,CASPTSFLRTQETQYF
12,NA,TRBJ1-3,TRBV5-1,NA,TGCGCCAGCAGCTTGAAAGGAAACACCATATATTTT,CASSLKGNTIYF
15,NA,TRBJ1-1,TRBV5-1,TRBD1,TGCGCCAGCGGGAGGGGGGGACAGGGGGACACTGAAGCTTTCTTT,CASGRGGQGDTEAFF
15,once,TRBJ2-3,TRBV7-7,TRBD2,TGTGCCAGCAGCCCGGGGGGGGCTAGCACAGATACGCAGTATTTT,CASSPGGASTDTQYF
15,NA,TRBJ1-2,TRBV2,TRBD1,TGTGCCAGCAGTCCCGCGGGACAGCCTTTCTATGGCTACACCTTC,CASSPAGQPFYGYTF
14,once,TRBJ2-1,TRBV5-1,NA,TGCGCCAGCAGCTTGGAACAGCCCTACAATGAGCAGTTCTTC,CASSLEQPYNEQFF
12,NA,TRBJ1-2,TRBV28,TRBD1,TGTGCCACAGGACAGGGGTCCTATGGCTACACCTTC,CATGQGSYGYTF
13,NA,TRBJ2-3,TRBV2,TRBD2,TGTGCCATCGGCGGCCCCGGGAGGGATACGCAGTATTTT,CAIGGPGRDTQYF
15,few,TRBJ1-6,TRBV27,NA,TGTGCCAGCAGTTTCCAGGGTCCTAATAATTCACCCCTCCACTTT,CASSFQGPNNSPLHF
11,NA,TRBJ2-3,TRBV12-3/TRBV12-4,NA,TGTGCCAGCAGCTTTAGGGATACGCAGTATTTT,CASSFRDTQYF
15,NA,TRBJ2-3,TRBV7-3,TRBD1,TGTGCCAGCAGCTCCAGGACAGGGGGCACAGATACGCAGTATTTT,CASSSRTGGTDTQYF
14,NA,TRBJ2-1,TRBV3-1/TRBV3-2,NA,TGTGCCAGCAGCCAAACAGGGTTTACCGATGAGCAGTTCTTC,CASSQTGFTDEQFF
15,NA,TRBJ1-4,TRBV4-3,NA,TGCGCCAGCAGCCAAGGCGGGCAAATCGGTGAAAAACTGTTTTTT,CASSQGGQIGEKLFF
14,NA,TRBJ2-3,TRBV7-2,NA,TGTGCCAGCAGCTTGGGGGCCGGCACAGATACGCAGTATTTT,CASSLGAGTDTQYF
15,NA,TRBJ1-5,TRBV5-8,NA,TGTGCCAGCAGCTTGGGATATTTGGGCAATCAGCCCCAGCATTTT,CASSLGYLGNQPQHF
15,NA,TRBJ1-4,TRBV5-1,TRBD1,TGCGCCAGCAGCTTACAGGGACAGTTTAATGAAAAACTGTTTTTT,CASSLQGQFNEKLFF
15,NA,TRBJ1-6,TRBV7-2,TRBD1,TGTGCCAGCAGCTTACAGGGACAGTATAATTCACCCCTCCACTTT,CASSLQGQYNSPLHF
14,NA,TRBJ2-1,TRBV18,NA,TGTGCCAGCTCGCAGGACAGAACCTACAATGAGCAGTTCTTC,CASSQDRTYNEQFF
15,NA,TRBJ2-2,TRBV9,NA,TGTGCCAGCAGCCAAGAAGGGGGATTGGCCGGGGAGCTGTTTTTT,CASSQEGGLAGELFF
13,NA,TRBJ2-5,TRBV12-3/TRBV12-4,NA,TGTGCCAGCAGTTTGGCGCGGTTCGAGACCCAGTACTTC,CASSLARFETQYF
15,NA,TRBJ2-3,TRBV5-1,NA,TGCGCCAGCAGATGGGGGGTGGGTTGGACAGATACGCAGTATTTT,CASRWGVGWTDTQYF
13,NA,TRBJ2-3,TRBV18,NA,TGTGCCAGCTCACCACGGGAGGCAGATACGCAGTATTTT,CASSPREADTQYF
13,NA,TRBJ1-5,TRBV7-2,NA,TGTGCCAGCAGCTTTGATAGGGACGGGCCCCAGCATTTT,CASSFDRDGPQHF
14,NA,TRBJ2-5,TRBV5-1,NA,TGCGCCAGCAGCTACCGGGACCCGCAAGAGACCCAGTACTTC,CASSYRDPQETQYF
13,NA,TRBJ2-5,TRBV5-6,TRBD2,TGTGCCAGCAGCTTGGGGGGGGAGGGGACCCAGTACTTC,CASSLGGEGTQYF
13,NA,TRBJ1-1,TRBV25-1,TRBD1,TGTGCCAGCAGCCAGGGGGCGGGCACTGAAGCTTTCTTT,CASSQGAGTEAFF
14,NA,TRBJ2-5,TRBV18,NA,TGTGCCAGCTCGATGGACGCGGGCCGTGGTACCCAGTACTTC,CASSMDAGRGTQYF
16,NA,TRBJ1-1,TRBV3-1/TRBV3-2,TRBD1,TGTGCCAGCAGCCAAATAGGACAGGGCAGGAACACTGAAGCTTTCTTT,CASSQIGQGRNTEAFF
11,NA,TRBJ1-2,TRBV7-3,NA,TGTGCCAGCAGCTTATGGTACAGCTACACCTTC,CASSLWYSYTF
14,once,TRBJ1-2,TRBV4-1,NA,TGCGCCAGCAGCCGACCCGGAGGCAGTGGAATCTACACCTTC,CASSRPGGSGIYTF
13,few,TRBJ1-1,TRBV7-3,TRBD1,TGTGCCAGCAGCACCACAGGGGACACTGAAGCTTTCTTT,CASSTTGDTEAFF
15,NA,TRBJ1-2,TRBV7-3,NA,TGTGCCAGCAGCTTAAGTCCCGGGGATGACTATGGCTACACCTTC,CASSLSPGDDYGYTF
15,NA,TRBJ1-5,TRBV24-1,NA,TGTGCCACCAGTGAGCCGGGACCAGCCAATCAGCCCCAGCATTTT,CATSEPGPANQPQHF
15,NA,TRBJ1-6,TRBV5-1,NA,TGCGCCAGCAGCTTGTCTGTGCAGAATAATTCACCCCTCCACTTT,CASSLSVQNNSPLHF
16,NA,TRBJ1-4,TRBV6-6,NA,TGTGCCAGCAGTCCGAGAGTCGGACAGTTTAATGAAAAACTGTTTTTT,CASSPRVGQFNEKLFF
13,NA,TRBJ1-4,TRBV12-3/TRBV12-4,NA,TGTGCCAGCAGTTTGGGGGAGACTGGTAAACTGTTTTTT,CASSLGETGKLFF
15,few,TRBJ2-3,TRBV3-1/TRBV3-2,NA,TGTGCCAGCAGCCTGTCCGCGGCCTTCACAGATACGCAGTATTTT,CASSLSAAFTDTQYF
16,once,TRBJ1-2,TRBV5-1,NA,TGCGCCAGCAGCGTACAGGGTCCACAATCTAACTATGGCTACACCTTC,CASSVQGPQSNYGYTF
15,few,TRBJ2-4,TRBV6-1,TRBD1,TGTGCCAGCAGTGAACTCCCCGGACAGGCGATAATTCAGTACTTC,CASSELPGQAIIQYF
15,NA,TRBJ2-4,TRBV6-6,NA,TGTGCCAGCAGCCAAGGGGGCGGGGTAAGAAACATTCAGTACTTC,CASSQGGGVRNIQYF
14,NA,TRBJ1-1,TRBV5-1,NA,TGCGCCAGCACAAGGGGGGGTGCGGACACTGAAGCTTTCTTT,CASTRGGADTEAFF
20,NA,TRBJ1-3,TRBV5-1,NA,TGCGCCAGCAGCTTGACGACCCGGTTTCAGCGGCCGACCTCTGGAAACACCATATATTTT,CASSLTTRFQRPTSGNTIYF
17,NA,TRBJ2-2,TRBV5-8,TRBD1,TGTGCCAGCAGCTATTTCGACAGGGCAGCGCTCGACGGGGAGCTGTTTTTT,CASSYFDRAALDGELFF
14,NA,TRBJ1-1,TRBV5-1,NA,TGCGCCAGCAGCGGAACAGGTTCAGACACTGAAGCTTTCTTT,CASSGTGSDTEAFF
14,NA,TRBJ1-5,TRBV27,NA,TGTGCCAGCGGCAGACTTCAGGGTAATCAGCCCCAGCATTTT,CASGRLQGNQPQHF
16,once,TRBJ1-1,TRBV27,TRBD1,TGTGCCGACGCGATCGAGGACAGGGGGCGCGGCACTGAAGCTTTCTTT,CADAIEDRGRGTEAFF
16,NA,TRBJ2-3,TRBV9,TRBD2,TGTGCCAGCAGCATTAGAGCGGGGGGGAGCACAGATACGCAGTATTTT,CASSIRAGGSTDTQYF
14,NA,TRBJ1-3,TRBV3-1/TRBV3-2,NA,TGTGCCAGCAGCCAAATTTGGGCCGGAAACACCATATATTTT,CASSQIWAGNTIYF
15,NA,TRBJ2-2,TRBV9,TRBD1,TGTGCCAGCAGCGGCCAGGTGACAGGGACCGGGGAGCTGTTTTTT,CASSGQVTGTGELFF
12,NA,TRBJ1-6,TRBV28,NA,TGTGCCAGCAGTTTCGGGGATTCACCCCTCCACTTT,CASSFGDSPLHF